Following are 20 T cell receptor beta chains from one sample sequenced in a study of cytomegalovirus exposure and HLA in healthy donors. The PCR contained 60 Vbeta and 13 Jbeta primers. TCRdb keeps only in-frame clones here, not all; method: immunoSEQ multiplex PCR. This table holds 150,000 to 160,000 clones, approximately 80% found once. Sequencing input: PBMCs. These receptors all stem from a woman between 50 and 59 years old in good health and CMV-seropositive.

The chain couples TRBV30 to TRBJ1-1, with D unresolved. V dropped 0 bases and J dropped 7 bases, with 9 bases sitting between them. This CDR3 region has 12 residues. Germline loops: CDR1 GTSNPN, CDR2 SVGIG (reference sequence). CDR3 amino acids: CAWSVLGLEAFF. CDR3 DNA sequence: TGTGCCTGGAGTGTACTGGGCCTTGAAGCTTTCTTT.

The chain recombines TRBV19 with TRBJ1-3; D is undetermined. The V gene's germline CDR1 is LNHDA and CDR2 SQIVND (reference sequence). The ends were cut back, 3 bases at V and 6 bases at J, with 9 bases in the middle. The CDR3 runs to 13 residues. The CDR3 DNA is TGTGCCAGTAGTATTAACTTCGAAAACACCATATATTTT. This sequence encodes CASSINFENTIYF.

The chain joins TRBV7-8 to TRBJ2-3; tentative D call: TRBD2 (6 bases). The CDR3 totals 16 residues. CDR1 and CDR2 (germline): SGHVS, FQNEAQ. V was cut by 3 bases and J by 0 bases, with 13 bases left in between. For the CDR3, the DNA is TGTGCCAGCAGCTTCTTAGGCGGGATAAGCACAGATACGCAGTATTTT. This codes for CASSFLGGISTDTQYF.

V gene TRBV9 combines with J gene TRBJ2-1, with 7 positions matching TRBD1. The CDR3 loop spans 15 amino acids. Germline loops: CDR1 SGDLS, CDR2 YYNGEE. V trimming: 4 bases; J trimming: 2 bases; junction bases outside the gene matches: 6. Written as DNA, the CDR3 is TGTGCCAGCAGCACCGGGACAGCTGCCTACAATGAGCAGTTCTTC. It specifies CASSTGTAAYNEQFF.

The chain is built from TRBV19 and TRBJ2-3; no firm D call. Trimming stripped 5 bases from V and 4 bases from J, with 13 bases between. This CDR3 is built from 14 residues. CDR1 and CDR2 from the germline V gene are LNHDA and SQIVND (reference sequence). This CDR3 is CASSHLGVADTQYF. CDR3 coding DNA: TGTGCCAGTAGTCACCTAGGAGTGGCAGATACGCAGTATTTT.

CDR3 bases: TGTGCCAGCAGTTACGTAGTCTCCGGGGAGCTGTTTTTT. It translates to CASSYVVSGELFF. This chain links TRBV6-5 with TRBJ2-2; D call uncertain. The CDR3 is 13 residues long. The germline V gene encodes CDR1 MNHEY and CDR2 SVGAGI. Trimming stripped 2 bases from V and 6 bases from J, with 7 bases between.

The chain joins TRBV5-1 to TRBJ2-6, with a tentative D call TRBD2 (6 bases). This CDR3 is 16 amino acids long. Trimming left V 2 bases short and J 3 bases short, with 12 bases between. Germline V gene sequence: CDR1 SGHRS, CDR2 YFSETQ. The CDR3 loop reads CASSFNAGSGANVLTF. The CDR3 DNA reads TGCGCCAGCAGCTTCAACGCCGGGAGTGGGGCCAACGTCCTGACTTTC.

In DNA form, the CDR3 reads TGTGCCAGCAGAATGACAGGGGCCTTGAATTCACCCCTCCACTTT. Translated: CASRMTGALNSPLHF. The chain is built from TRBV2 and TRBJ1-6, with 8 bases matching TRBD1. The V gene's germline CDR1 is SNHLY and CDR2 FYNNEI. The length of the CDR3 is 15 residues. With V trimmed by 6 bases and J by 7 bases, 8 bases remained unmatched.

Regarding this clone: Other DNA sequences in this sample translate to the same CDR3. The chain carries TRBV15 and TRBJ2-5, with D possibly TRBD1 on 6 matching bases. CDR3 length: 13 residues. Trimming pared 6 bases from V and 5 bases from J, leaving 13 bases between. Germline V lookup: CDR1 LNHNV, CDR2 YYDKDF (reference sequence). In nucleotides, the CDR3 is TGTGCCACCAGACAGGGTGGTTGGGAGACCCAGTACTTC. Translation gives CATRQGGWETQYF.

The chain is built from TRBV6-1 and TRBJ1-6, with 8 bases identical to TRBD1. This CDR3 comprises 16 residues. Germline trimming cut 2 bases from V and 6 bases from J; bases unmatched to any gene: 6. In germline, CDR1 is MNHNS, CDR2 SASEGT. The CDR3 bases are TGTGCCAGCAGTGAACAGGGGGCGCAGGGTAATTCACCCCTCCACTTT. Translation: CASSEQGAQGNSPLHF.

This sequence joins TRBV11-2 and TRBJ2-5; 9 nucleotides match TRBD1. The closer fit of TRBJ2-7 to the DNA end suggests the J call may be wrong. CDR1 and CDR2 (germline): SGHAT, FQNNGV. The CDR3 covers 16 residues. The CDR3 is CASTPGGTGSSYEQYF. CDR3 nucleotide sequence: TGTGCCAGCACTCCCGGCGGGACAGGGAGCTCCTACGAGCAGTACTTC.

CDR3 DNA: TGTGCCAGCAGCACGGTCTTTACTAGCACAGATACGCAGTATTTT. Its translation: CASSTVFTSTDTQYF. This chain links TRBV6-5 with TRBJ2-3; D gene ambiguous. This CDR3 spans 15 amino acids. V gave up 6 bases and J gave up 0 bases, with 13 bases separating them. Germline loops: CDR1 MNHEY, CDR2 SVGAGI.

The V gene is TRBV9, the J gene TRBJ2-1, with 10 positions matching TRBD2. The length of the CDR3 is 15 residues. The germline CDR1 and CDR2 sequences are SGDLS and YYNGEE. After removal of 4 bases from V and 9 bases from J, the junction contained 10 bases not matched to a gene. DNA of the CDR3: TGTGCCAGCAGCTCCACCGGGACTAGCGTCGGTGAGCAGTTCTTC. This gives the protein CASSSTGTSVGEQFF.

The chain recombines TRBV15 with TRBJ2-7, with TRBD2 as a possible D gene (7 bases). Germline-derived CDR1 and CDR2 are LNHNV and YYDKDF (reference sequence). Trimming cost V 5 bases and J 4 bases, with 18 bases left between them. The CDR3 covers 15 residues. The CDR3 DNA reads as TGTGCCACCAGCGGGTATAAGGGGGGGTTTTACGAGCAGTACTTC. This sequence encodes CATSGYKGGFYEQYF.

The chain's CDR3 is CASSLSGDTQYF. CDR3 nucleotides: TGTGCCAGCAGCCTCTCGGGTGACACGCAGTATTTT. This chain uses TRBV7-6 with TRBJ2-3; the D is unclear. V lost 5 bases, J lost 9 bases, and 12 bases lay in between. Germline V gene sequence: CDR1 SGHVS, CDR2 FNYEAQ. The CDR3 length is 12 residues.

This clone was observed a handful of times. The V and J genes are TRBV11-2 and TRBJ1-4; D is perhaps TRBD1 (5 bases). CDR3 size: 16 residues. Germline assignment: CDR1 SGHAT and CDR2 FQNNGV. The V and J ends lost 4 bases and 2 bases respectively, with 14 bases between them. The CDR3 reads CASSSTSGGTNEKLFF. The CDR3 nucleotides are TGTGCCAGCAGCTCGACGAGCGGGGGTACTAATGAAAAACTGTTTTTT.

This chain links TRBV4-3 with TRBJ1-1; D call uncertain. From germline, CDR1 is LGHNA and CDR2 YSLEER. This CDR3 is 13 amino acids long. The V gene lost 4 bases and the J gene lost 1 base, with 7 bases spanning the gap. The CDR3 spells CASSPNKNTEAFF. CDR3 sequence (DNA): TGCGCCAGCAGCCCTAATAAGAACACTGAAGCTTTCTTT.

The rearrangement links TRBV29-1 to TRBJ2-1; TRBD1 agrees at 7 bases. The CDR3 spans 14 residues. The J segment lost 0 bases and the V segment lost 6 bases, leaving 5 bases of the junction unmatched. The germline V gene encodes CDR1 SQVTM and CDR2 ANQGSEA. The CDR3 DNA reads TGCAGCGTACAGACAGGGAGCTCCTACAATGAGCAGTTCTTC. This sequence encodes CSVQTGSSYNEQFF.

CDR3 region: CASTSTGVNTEAFF. CDR3 in DNA: TGTGCCAGTACCTCGACAGGGGTGAACACTGAAGCTTTCTTT. This chain uses TRBV19 with TRBJ1-1; TRBD1 aligns across 8 bases. Germline CDR1 reads LNHDA; CDR2 reads SQIVND (reference sequence). Unmatched junction bases numbered 4, after V lost 7 bases and J lost 0 bases. This CDR3 comprises 14 residues.

The V call is TRBV10-1, the J call TRBJ2-3; 7 nucleotides line up with TRBD2. The CDR3 is 14 residues long. V lost 9 bases, J lost 0 bases, and 6 bases stayed unmatched. CDR1 WNHNN and CDR2 SYGVQD come from the germline V gene (reference sequence). The CDR3 DNA reads TGCGCCAGTAGCGGGCTCGGTAGCACAGATACGCAGTATTTT. It encodes CASSGLGSTDTQYF.